This T cell receptor (beta chain) derives from a study of T-cell memory formation after mild COVID-19. The wider study: TCR clusters were largely donor specific. General study findings and limits: The appearance of some responding clones in pre-infection memory suggested that cross-reactive memory joined.

TCR alpha and TCR beta cDNA libraries with sample barcodes and UMIs came from 5'RACE using constant-segment primers. From the 5' RACE reads, TCRdb called clonotypes with MiXCR, one entry per CDR3 protein. Among about 290,000 distinct CDR3 sequences listed, under 20% were seen once. This clonotype was observed a few times. Its antigen is not known. This CDR3 is built from 16 residues. Trimming removed 0 bases at V and 5 bases at J, with 14 bases between. This sequence joins TRBV12-3 or TRBV12-4 and TRBJ1-5, with D unresolved. Sequencing was performed on PBMCs or a T cell subset sorted from them (not recorded which). This clonotype originated in a man between 18 and 35 years old who had mild COVID-19 (a few samples of this study predate the infection). Cell type and time point are not known. The CDR3 DNA reads TGTGCCAGCAGTTTAGCGCTGGCAGGCTTAGATCAGCCCCAGCATTTT. Its translation is CASSLALAGLDQPQHF.